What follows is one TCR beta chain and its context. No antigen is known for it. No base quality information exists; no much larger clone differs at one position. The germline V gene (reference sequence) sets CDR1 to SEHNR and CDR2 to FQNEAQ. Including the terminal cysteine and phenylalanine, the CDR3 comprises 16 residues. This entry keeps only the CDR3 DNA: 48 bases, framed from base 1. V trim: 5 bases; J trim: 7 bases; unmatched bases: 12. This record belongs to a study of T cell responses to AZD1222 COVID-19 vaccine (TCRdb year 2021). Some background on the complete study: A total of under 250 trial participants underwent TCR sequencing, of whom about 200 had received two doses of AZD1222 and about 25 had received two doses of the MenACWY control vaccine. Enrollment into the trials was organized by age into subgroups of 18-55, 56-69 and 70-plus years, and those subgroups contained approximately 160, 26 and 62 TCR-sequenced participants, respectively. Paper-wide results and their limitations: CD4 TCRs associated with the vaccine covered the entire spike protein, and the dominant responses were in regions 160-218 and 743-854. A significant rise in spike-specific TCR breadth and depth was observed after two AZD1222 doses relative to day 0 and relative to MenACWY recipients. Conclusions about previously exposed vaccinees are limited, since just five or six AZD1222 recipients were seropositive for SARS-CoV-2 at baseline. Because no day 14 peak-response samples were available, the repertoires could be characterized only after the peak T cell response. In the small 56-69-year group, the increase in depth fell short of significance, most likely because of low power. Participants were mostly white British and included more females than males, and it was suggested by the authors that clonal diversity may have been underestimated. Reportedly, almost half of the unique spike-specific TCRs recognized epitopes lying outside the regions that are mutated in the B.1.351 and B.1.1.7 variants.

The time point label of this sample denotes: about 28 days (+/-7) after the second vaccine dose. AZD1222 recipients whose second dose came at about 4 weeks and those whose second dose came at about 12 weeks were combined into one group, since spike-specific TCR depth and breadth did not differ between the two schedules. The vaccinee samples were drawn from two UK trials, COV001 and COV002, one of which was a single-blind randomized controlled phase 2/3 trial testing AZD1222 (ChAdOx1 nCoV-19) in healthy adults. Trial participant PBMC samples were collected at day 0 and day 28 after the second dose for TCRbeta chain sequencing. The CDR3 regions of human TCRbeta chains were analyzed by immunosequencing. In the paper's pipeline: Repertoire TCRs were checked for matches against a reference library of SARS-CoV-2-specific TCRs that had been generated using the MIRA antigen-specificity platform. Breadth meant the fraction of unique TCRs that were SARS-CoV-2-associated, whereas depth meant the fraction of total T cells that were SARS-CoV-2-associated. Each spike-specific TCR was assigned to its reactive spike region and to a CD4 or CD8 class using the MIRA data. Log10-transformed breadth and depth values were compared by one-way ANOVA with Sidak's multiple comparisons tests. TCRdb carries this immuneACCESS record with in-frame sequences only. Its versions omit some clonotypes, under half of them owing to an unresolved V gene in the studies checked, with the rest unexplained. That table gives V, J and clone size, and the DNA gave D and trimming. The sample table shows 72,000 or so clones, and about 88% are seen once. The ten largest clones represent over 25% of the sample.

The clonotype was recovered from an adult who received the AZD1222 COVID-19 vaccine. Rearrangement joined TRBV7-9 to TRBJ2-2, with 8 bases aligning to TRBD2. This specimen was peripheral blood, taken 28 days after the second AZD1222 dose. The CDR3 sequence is CASSERGRTLGGELFF. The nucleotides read TGTGCCAGCAGCGAGCGCGGGAGGACCTTGGGCGGGGAGCTGTTTTTT.